This T cell receptor beta chain was sequenced for a study of CD8 T cells in ankylosing spondylitis. The study, taken as a whole, reports: Earlier literature documents some of the motif variants in reactive arthritis synovial fluid and blood. Seemingly characteristic of ankylosing spondylitis blood was a TCR beta motif consisting of about 8 highly homologous variants. Reportedly, significant enrichment of disease-linked clones occurred in matched ankylosing spondylitis synovial fluid.

TCRdb re-analysed the 5' RACE reads in MiXCR, keeping a single row per CDR3 protein. Of about 450,000 distinct CDR3 sequences in the sample, 25% to 30% were seen once. The V segment lost 3 bases and the J segment 4 bases; nucleotides outside the gene matches: 2. There are 13 residues in the CDR3. Germline V gives CDR1 SGHRS, CDR2 YFSETQ. To note about this clonotype: Its specificity is not known.

Material: blood, either unsorted or a sorted T cell fraction (not recorded which). This clonotype originated in a male donor with ankylosing spondylitis. The chain joins TRBV5-1 to TRBJ2-5, with 8 bases lining up with TRBD1. CDR3 in DNA: TGCGCCAGCAGCTATGGACAGGGAGAGACCCAGTACTTC. Encoded protein: CASSYGQGETQYF.